This T cell receptor (beta chain) was sequenced during a study of Ad26.COV2.S vaccination and SARS-CoV-2 variants. General study results and limits: Using TCR breadth and depth analyses may have led to underestimated total T cell responses. Similar non-spike TCR breadth was seen in vaccine and placebo recipients.

In regard to this clone: The antigen is not known.

V was pared by 2 bases and J by 7 bases, with 12 bases between. The CDR3 consists of 13 residues. Germline V gives CDR1 KGHSH, CDR2 LQKENI. Clones were read by immunoSEQ multiplex PCR, and TCRdb kept only the in-frame ones, dropping some. The sample records some 370,000 clones, 83% being singletons. Specified treatment: 15 to 20 received Ad26.COV2.S at low or high dose, single or two shots; about 5 received placebo; per-sample allocation not given. Sample collection was performed on day 63 after the first vaccine or placebo injection. The sample consisted of peripheral blood, taken in a trial of Ad26.COV2.S vaccine versus placebo. This clonotype originated in a person aged 18 to 65 who received the Ad26.COV2.S COVID-19 vaccine or a placebo. The V and J genes are TRBV18 and TRBJ2-7, with D perhaps TRBD2 (5 bases). The CDR3 loop is CASSPNGGWEQYF. In DNA form, the CDR3 reads TGTGCCAGCTCACCAAACGGAGGTTGGGAGCAGTACTTC.